This T cell receptor beta chain derives from a study of T cell changes during pregnancy in multiple sclerosis. Data came from immunoSEQ multiplex PCR; TCRdb stores just in-frame clones and leaves some out. The repertoire holds 35,000 or so clones, with approximately 90% as singletons. This CDR3 is 14 amino acids long. V gave up 8 bases and J gave up 1 base; unmatched junction bases: 7. Germline assignment: CDR1 SGHNT and CDR2 YYREEE (reference sequence). Source: CD4+ T cells from peripheral blood mononuclear cells, taken after pregnancy. The rearrangement links TRBV5-4 to TRBJ2-3, with 7 bases fitting TRBD2. The receptor comes from a female donor with multiple sclerosis, enrolled in a pregnancy study. The DNA for the CDR3 is TGTGCCAGTACCTTGGGGGGGGGCACAGATACGCAGTATTTT. Protein product: CASTLGGGTDTQYF.